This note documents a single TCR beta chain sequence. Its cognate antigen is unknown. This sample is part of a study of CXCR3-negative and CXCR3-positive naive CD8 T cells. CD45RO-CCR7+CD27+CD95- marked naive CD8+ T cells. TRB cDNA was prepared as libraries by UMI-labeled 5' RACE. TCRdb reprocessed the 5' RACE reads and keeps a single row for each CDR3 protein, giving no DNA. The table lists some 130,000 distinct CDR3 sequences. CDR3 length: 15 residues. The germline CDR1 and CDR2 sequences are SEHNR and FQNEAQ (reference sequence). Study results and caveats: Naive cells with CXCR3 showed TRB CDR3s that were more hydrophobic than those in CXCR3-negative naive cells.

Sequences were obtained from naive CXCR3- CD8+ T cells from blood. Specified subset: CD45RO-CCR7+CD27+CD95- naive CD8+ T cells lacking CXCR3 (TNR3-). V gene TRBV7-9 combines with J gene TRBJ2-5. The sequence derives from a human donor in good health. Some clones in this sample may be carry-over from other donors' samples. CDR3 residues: CASSSEQRFQETQYF.